This TCR beta chain was documented in a study of cytomegalovirus exposure and HLA in healthy donors. Trimming at V came to 3 bases and at J to 3 bases, leaving 11 bases not matched to a gene. CDR1 and CDR2 (germline): SGHAT, FQNNGV. The CDR3 runs to 17 residues. The PCR was carried out with 60 Vbeta primers and 13 Jbeta primers. TCRdb's copy holds only in-frame clones and misses some; the assay was immunoSEQ multiplex PCR. The sample has about 190,000 clones; about 90% are singletons. The chain uses TRBV11-2 and TRBJ2-1; 7 bases line up with TRBD2. Material for sequencing was PBMCs. This sequence was found in a boy between 2 and 15 years old in good health and CMV-seronegative. CDR3 bases: TGTGCCAGCAGCTTCGCTGGTCGCGGGGGTAGCTACAATGAGCAGTTCTTC. It codes for CASSFAGRGGSYNEQFF.